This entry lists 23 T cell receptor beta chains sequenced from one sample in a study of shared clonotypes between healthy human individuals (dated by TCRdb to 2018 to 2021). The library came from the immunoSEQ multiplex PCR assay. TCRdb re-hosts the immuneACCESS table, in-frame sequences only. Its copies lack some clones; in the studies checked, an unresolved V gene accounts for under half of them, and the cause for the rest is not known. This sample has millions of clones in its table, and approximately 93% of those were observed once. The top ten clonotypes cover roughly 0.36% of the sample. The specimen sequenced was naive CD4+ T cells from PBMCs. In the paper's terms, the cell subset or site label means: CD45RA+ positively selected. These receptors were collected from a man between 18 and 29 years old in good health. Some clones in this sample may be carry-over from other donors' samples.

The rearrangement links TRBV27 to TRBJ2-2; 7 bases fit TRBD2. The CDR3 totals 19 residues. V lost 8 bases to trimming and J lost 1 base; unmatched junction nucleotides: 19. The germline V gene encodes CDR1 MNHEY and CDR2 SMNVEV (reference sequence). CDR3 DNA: TGTGCCAGCCCCTACGAACCGCAGCGGGGTATGGAGAACACCGGGGAGCTGTTTTTT. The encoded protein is CASPYEPQRGMENTGELFF.

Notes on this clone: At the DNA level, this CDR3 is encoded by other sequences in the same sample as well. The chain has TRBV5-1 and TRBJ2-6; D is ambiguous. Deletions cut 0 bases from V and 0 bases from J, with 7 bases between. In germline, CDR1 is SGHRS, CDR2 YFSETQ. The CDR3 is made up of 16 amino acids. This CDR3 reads CASSLVSGSGANVLTF. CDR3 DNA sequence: TGCGCCAGCAGCTTGGTATCGGGCTCTGGGGCCAACGTCCTGACTTTC. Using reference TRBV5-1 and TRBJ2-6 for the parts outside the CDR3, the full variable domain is KAGVTQTPRYLIKTRGQQVTLSCSPISGHRSVSWYQQTPGQGLQFLFEYFSETQRNKGNFPGRFSGRQFSNSRSEMNVSTLELGDSALYLCASSLVSGSGANVLTFGAGSRLTVL.

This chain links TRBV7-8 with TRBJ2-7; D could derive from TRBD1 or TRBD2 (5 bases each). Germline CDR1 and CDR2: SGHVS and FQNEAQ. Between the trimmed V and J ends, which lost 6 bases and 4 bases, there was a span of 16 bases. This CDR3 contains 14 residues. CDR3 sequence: CASRNRLAGYEQYF. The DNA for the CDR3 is TGTGCCAGCAGAAACAGGCTAGCTGGTTACGAGCAGTACTTC.

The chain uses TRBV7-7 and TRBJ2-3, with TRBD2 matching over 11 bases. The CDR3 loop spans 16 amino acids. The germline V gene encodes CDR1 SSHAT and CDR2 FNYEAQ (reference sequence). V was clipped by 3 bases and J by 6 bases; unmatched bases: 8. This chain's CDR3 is CASSLVAGGPSDTQYF. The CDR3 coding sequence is TGTGCCAGCAGCTTGGTAGCGGGAGGGCCCTCTGATACGCAGTATTTT.

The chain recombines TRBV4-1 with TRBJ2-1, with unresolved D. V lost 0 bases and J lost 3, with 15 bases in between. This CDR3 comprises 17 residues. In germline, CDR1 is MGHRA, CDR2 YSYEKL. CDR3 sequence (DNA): TGCGCCAGCAGCCAAGATCCGGTCGAGGTGAGCTACAATGAGCAGTTCTTC. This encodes CASSQDPVEVSYNEQFF.

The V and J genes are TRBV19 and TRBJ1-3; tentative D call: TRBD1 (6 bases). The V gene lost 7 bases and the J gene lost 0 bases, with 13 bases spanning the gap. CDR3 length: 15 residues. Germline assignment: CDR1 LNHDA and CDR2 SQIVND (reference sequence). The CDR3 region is CASTDRPNSGNTIYF. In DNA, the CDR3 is TGTGCCAGTACCGACAGGCCAAACTCTGGAAACACCATATATTTT.

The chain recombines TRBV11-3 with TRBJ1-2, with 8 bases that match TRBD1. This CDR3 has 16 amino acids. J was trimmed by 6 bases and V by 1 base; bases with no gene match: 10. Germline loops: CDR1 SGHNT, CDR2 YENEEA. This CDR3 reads CASSLVRWQGANGYTF. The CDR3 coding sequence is TGTGCCAGCAGCTTAGTACGTTGGCAGGGGGCAAATGGCTACACCTTC. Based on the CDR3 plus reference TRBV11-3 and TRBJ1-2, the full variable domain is EAGVVQSPRYKIIEKKQPVAFWCNPISGHNTLYWYLQNLGQGPELLIRYENEEAVDDSQLPKDRFSAERLKGVDSTLKIQPAELGDSAVYLCASSLVRWQGANGYTFGSGTRLTVV.

CDR3 residues: CATNLPGLVAFF. Written as DNA, the CDR3 is TGTGCCACTAACCTTCCAGGGTTAGTGGCTTTCTTT. This rearrangement joins TRBV6-1 to TRBJ1-1; tentatively, D is TRBD1 (5 bases). The CDR3 runs 12 residues. CDR1 is MNHNS, CDR2 SASEGT, per germline. The ends were cut back, 10 bases at V and 11 bases at J, with 20 bases in the middle.

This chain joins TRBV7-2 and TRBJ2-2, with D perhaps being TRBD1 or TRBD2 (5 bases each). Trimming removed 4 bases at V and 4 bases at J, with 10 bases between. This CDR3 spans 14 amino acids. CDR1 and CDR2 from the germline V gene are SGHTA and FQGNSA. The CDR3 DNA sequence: TGTGCCAGCAGCTCCCAGGGAGTCACCGGGGAGCTGTTTTTT. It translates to CASSSQGVTGELFF.

The CDR3 sequence is CASRWGGAIEAFF. The CDR3 DNA is TGTGCCAGCAGATGGGGGGGCGCCATTGAAGCTTTCTTT. The rearrangement uses TRBV28 and TRBJ1-1, with D maybe TRBD1 (6 bases). The CDR3 covers 13 residues. Germline assignment: CDR1 MDHEN and CDR2 SYDVKM. The V and J ends lost 6 bases and 7 bases respectively, with 15 bases between them. The variable domain in full, with the rest retrieved from reference TRBV28 and TRBJ1-1, is DVKVTQSSRYLVKRTGEKVFLECVQDMDHENMFWYRQDPGLGLRLIYFSYDVKMKEKGDIPEGYSVSREKKERFSLILESASTNQTSMYLCASRWGGAIEAFFGQGTRLTVV.

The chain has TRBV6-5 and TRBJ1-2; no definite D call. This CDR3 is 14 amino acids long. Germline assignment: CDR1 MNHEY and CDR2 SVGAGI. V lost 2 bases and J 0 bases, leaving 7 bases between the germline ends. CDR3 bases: TGTGCCAGCAGTTACACAGCATCTAACTATGGCTACACCTTC. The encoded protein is CASSYTASNYGYTF.

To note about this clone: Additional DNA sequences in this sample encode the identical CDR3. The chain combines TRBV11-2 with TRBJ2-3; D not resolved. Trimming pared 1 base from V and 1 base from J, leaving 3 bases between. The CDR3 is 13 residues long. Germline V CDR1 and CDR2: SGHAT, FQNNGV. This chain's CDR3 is CASSLAGTDTQYF. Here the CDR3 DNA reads TGTGCCAGCAGCTTAGCAGGCACAGATACGCAGTATTTT. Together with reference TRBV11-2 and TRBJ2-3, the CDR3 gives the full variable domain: EAGVAQSPRYKIIEKRQSVAFWCNPISGHATLYWYQQILGQGPKLLIQFQNNGVVDDSQLPKDRFSAERLKGVDSTLKIQPAKLEDSAVYLCASSLAGTDTQYFGPGTRLTVL.

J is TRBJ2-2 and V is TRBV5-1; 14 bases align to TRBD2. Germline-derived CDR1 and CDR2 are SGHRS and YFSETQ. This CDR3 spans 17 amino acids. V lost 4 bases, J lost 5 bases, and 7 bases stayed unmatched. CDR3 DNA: TGCGCCAGCAGCATTCGACTAGCGGGAGGGAATACCGGGGAGCTGTTTTTT. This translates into CASSIRLAGGNTGELFF.

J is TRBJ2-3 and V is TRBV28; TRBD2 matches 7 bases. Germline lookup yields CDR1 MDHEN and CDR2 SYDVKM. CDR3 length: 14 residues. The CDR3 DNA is TGTGCAGCGTCTAGCGGTCAAGGGACAGATACGCAGTATTTT. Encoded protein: CAASSGQGTDTQYF.

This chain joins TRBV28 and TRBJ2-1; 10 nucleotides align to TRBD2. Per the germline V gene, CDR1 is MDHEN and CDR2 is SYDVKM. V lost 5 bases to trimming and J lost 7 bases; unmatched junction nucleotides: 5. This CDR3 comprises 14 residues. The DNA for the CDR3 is TGTGCCAGCAGTCTAGCGGGAGTGAGGAATGAGCAGTTCTTC. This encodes CASSLAGVRNEQFF.

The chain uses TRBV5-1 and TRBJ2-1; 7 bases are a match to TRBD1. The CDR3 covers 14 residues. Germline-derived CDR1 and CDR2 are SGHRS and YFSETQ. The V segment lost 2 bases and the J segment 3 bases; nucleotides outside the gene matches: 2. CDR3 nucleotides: TGCGCCAGCAGCTTCGGGACAGACTACAATGAGCAGTTCTTC. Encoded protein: CASSFGTDYNEQFF.

As DNA, the CDR3 is TGTGCCAGCAGCTTAGTTAGGACTACTCAAGAGACCCAGTACTTC. Its protein product is CASSLVRTTQETQYF. The chain joins TRBV7-8 to TRBJ2-5; possibly TRBD2 for D (6 bases). Germline V gene lookup returns CDR1 SGHVS and CDR2 FQNEAQ. CDR3 length: 15 residues. The V end was cut by 1 base, the J end by 2 bases, with 11 bases between. Together with reference TRBV7-8 and TRBJ2-5, the CDR3 gives the full variable domain: GAGVSQSPRYKVAKRGQDVALRCDPISGHVSLFWYQQALGQGPEFLTYFQNEAQLDKSGLPSDRFFAERPEGSVSTLKIQRTQQEDSAVYLCASSLVRTTQETQYFGPGTRLLVL.

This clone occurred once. The CDR3 DNA is TGCGCCAGCAGCTTGGTTGCGGCGGGAGCGTACAATGAGCAGTTCTTC. The encoded protein is CASSLVAAGAYNEQFF. The chain links TRBV5-1 to TRBJ2-1; 7 bases are shared with TRBD2. The germline CDR1 and CDR2 sequences are SGHRS and YFSETQ. V gave up 0 bases and J gave up 4 bases; unmatched junction bases: 7. The CDR3 has 16 residues.

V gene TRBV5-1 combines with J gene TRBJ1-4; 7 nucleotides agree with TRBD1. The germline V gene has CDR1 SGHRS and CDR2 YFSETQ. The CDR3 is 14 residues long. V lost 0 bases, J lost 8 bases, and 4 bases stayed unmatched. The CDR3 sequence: CASSLGGGAEKLFF. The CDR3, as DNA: TGCGCCAGCAGCTTGGGAGGGGGCGCAGAAAAACTGTTTTTT.

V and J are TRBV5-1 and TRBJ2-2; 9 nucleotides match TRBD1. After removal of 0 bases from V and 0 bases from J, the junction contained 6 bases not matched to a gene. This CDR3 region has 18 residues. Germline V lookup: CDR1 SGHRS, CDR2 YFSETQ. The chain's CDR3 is CASSLVHRGLSNTGELFF. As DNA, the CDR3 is TGCGCCAGCAGCTTGGTTCACAGGGGGCTGTCGAACACCGGGGAGCTGTTTTTT. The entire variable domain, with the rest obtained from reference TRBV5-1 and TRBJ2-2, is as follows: KAGVTQTPRYLIKTRGQQVTLSCSPISGHRSVSWYQQTPGQGLQFLFEYFSETQRNKGNFPGRFSGRQFSNSRSEMNVSTLELGDSALYLCASSLVHRGLSNTGELFFGEGSRLTVL.

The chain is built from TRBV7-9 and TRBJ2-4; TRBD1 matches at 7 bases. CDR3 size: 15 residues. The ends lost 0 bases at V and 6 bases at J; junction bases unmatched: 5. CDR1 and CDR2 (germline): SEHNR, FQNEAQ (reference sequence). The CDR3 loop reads CASSLAQGGGNIQYF. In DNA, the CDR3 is TGTGCCAGCAGCTTAGCGCAAGGGGGCGGAAACATTCAGTACTTC.

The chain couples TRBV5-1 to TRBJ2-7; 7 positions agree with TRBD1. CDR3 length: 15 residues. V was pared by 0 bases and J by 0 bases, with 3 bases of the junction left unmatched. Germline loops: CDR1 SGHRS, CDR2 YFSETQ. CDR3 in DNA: TGCGCCAGCAGCTTGGGGGACAGATTCTCCTACGAGCAGTACTTC. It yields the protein CASSLGDRFSYEQYF. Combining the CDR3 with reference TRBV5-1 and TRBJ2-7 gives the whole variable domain KAGVTQTPRYLIKTRGQQVTLSCSPISGHRSVSWYQQTPGQGLQFLFEYFSETQRNKGNFPGRFSGRQFSNSRSEMNVSTLELGDSALYLCASSLGDRFSYEQYFGPGTRLTVT.

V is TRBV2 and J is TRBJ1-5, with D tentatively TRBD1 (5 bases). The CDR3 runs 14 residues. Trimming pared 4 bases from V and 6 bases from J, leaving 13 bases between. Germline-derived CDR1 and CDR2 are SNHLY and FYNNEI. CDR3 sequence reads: CASSVESQGQPQHF. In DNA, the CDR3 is TGTGCCAGCAGTGTTGAGAGTCAGGGTCAGCCCCAGCATTTT.